The 13 T cell receptor beta chains in this list originate from one sample, sequenced in a study of shared clonotypes between healthy human individuals (dated by TCRdb to between 2020 and 2021). The library was prepared using the immunoSEQ multiplex PCR assay. The source is immuneACCESS, and TCRdb retained only in-frame sequences with V and J called. Part of the clones is not carried over; for the studies checked, unresolved V genes explain less than half of this, and the remainder is unexplained. This sample gives around 200,000 clones in total; over 85% of them show up just once. The biggest ten clones account for more than 0.065% of the sample. Material for sequencing was naive CD4+ T cells sorted from blood. The cell subset or site label of this sample denotes: CD45RA+ positively selected. The receptors were gathered from a woman aged 25 to 39 in good health.

The chain combines TRBV10-3 with TRBJ2-7, with 11 positions matching TRBD2. The CDR3 is made up of 16 amino acids. CDR1 and CDR2 (germline): ENHRY, SYGVKD. After removal of 4 bases from V and 0 bases from J, the junction contained 5 bases not matched to a gene. The CDR3 loop is CAISGQGLADSYEQYF. The CDR3 DNA sequence: TGTGCCATCAGTGGCCAGGGACTAGCGGACTCCTACGAGCAGTACTTC.

The chain links TRBV2 to TRBJ1-5, with 9 bases identical to TRBD1. V shed 7 bases, J shed 6 bases, and the junction held 7 bases outside the gene matches. This CDR3 is built from 14 residues. Looked up from germline, CDR1 is SNHLY and CDR2 is FYNNEI. The CDR3 loop is CASNRGPPGQPQHF. CDR3 bases: TGTGCCAGCAACAGGGGGCCTCCCGGTCAGCCCCAGCATTTT.

The chain recombines TRBV6-6 with TRBJ2-7; tentative D call: TRBD1 (6 bases). The germline V gene encodes CDR1 MNHNY and CDR2 SVGAGI (reference sequence). The CDR3 sequence is 16 residues long. V was cut by 0 bases and J by 1 base, with 13 bases left in between. CDR3 coding DNA: TGTGCCAGCAGTTACTCGGTACCGGGACATTCCTACGAGCAGTACTTC. Its translation is CASSYSVPGHSYEQYF.

This rearrangement joins TRBV10-3 to TRBJ1-1; perhaps TRBD1 as D (5 bases). The CDR3 length is 13 residues. The V and J ends lost 6 bases and 3 bases respectively, with 11 bases between them. Germline lookup yields CDR1 ENHRY and CDR2 SYGVKD. The CDR3 nucleotides are TGTGCCATCAGGGGGACTCCGGACACTGAAGCTTTCTTT. Residues: CAIRGTPDTEAFF.

The V gene is TRBV27, the J gene TRBJ2-1; the match to TRBD2 covers 12 bases. V lost 4 bases to trimming and J lost 5 bases; unmatched junction nucleotides: 6. Germline lookup yields CDR1 MNHEY and CDR2 SMNVEV (reference sequence). CDR3 length: 16 residues. The CDR3 bases are TGTGCCAGCAGTTCCTTACTAGCGGGAGGCCACAATGAGCAGTTCTTC. It codes for CASSSLLAGGHNEQFF.

This chain connects TRBV5-6 to TRBJ2-3; the D is unclear. Trimming cost V 3 bases and J 7 bases, with 9 bases left between them. The CDR3 loop spans 12 amino acids. Germline CDR1 and CDR2: SGHDT and YYEEEE. The CDR3 DNA follows: TGTGCCAGCAGCTCCCCATCCCATACGCAGTATTTT. It codes for CASSSPSHTQYF.

This chain links TRBV27 with TRBJ2-7; D may be TRBD1 (6 bases). The V gene's germline CDR1 is MNHEY and CDR2 SMNVEV (reference sequence). V was trimmed by 10 bases and J by 2 bases, leaving 18 bases between them. This CDR3 has 14 amino acids. The CDR3 sequence: CATAVVGQPYEQYF. As DNA, the CDR3 is TGTGCCACCGCCGTGGTCGGACAGCCCTACGAGCAGTACTTC.

The rearrangement joins TRBV28 to TRBJ1-6, with D unclear. Per the germline V gene, CDR1 is MDHEN and CDR2 is SYDVKM. The V end was cut by 6 bases, the J end by 2 bases, with 5 bases between. This CDR3 has 13 residues. The CDR3 DNA sequence: TGTGCCAGCAGCGACACCTATAATTCACCCCTCCACTTT. Its translation: CASSDTYNSPLHF.

This clone was observed a single time. The chain carries TRBV28 and TRBJ2-2; 8 nucleotides align to TRBD1. V shed 7 bases, J shed 3 bases, and the junction held 7 bases outside the gene matches. Germline V gene data show CDR1 as MDHEN and CDR2 as SYDVKM. This CDR3 comprises 15 residues. The CDR3 DNA follows: TGTGCCAGCACCAACAGGGGGGCGGACACCGGGGAGCTGTTTTTT. Translated, it gives CASTNRGADTGELFF.

The chain employs TRBV29-1 and TRBJ2-3; no reliable D call. The CDR3 is 12 amino acids. V gave up 6 bases and J gave up 6 bases, with 13 bases separating them. Per germline, CDR1 SQVTM and CDR2 ANQGSEA. The CDR3 spells CSVVSSSDTQYF. The CDR3 bases are TGCAGCGTGGTATCCAGTAGTGATACGCAGTATTTT.

The chain joins TRBV6-6 to TRBJ1-4; maybe TRBD1 (5 bases). Germline V gene lookup returns CDR1 MNHNY and CDR2 SVGAGI (reference sequence). The CDR3 consists of 14 residues. Deletions cut 2 bases from V and 8 bases from J, with 12 bases between. The CDR3 here is CASSYAGTPEKLFF. In DNA, the CDR3 is TGTGCCAGCAGTTACGCCGGGACCCCCGAAAAACTGTTTTTT.

The gene calls are TRBV7-9 and TRBJ2-2; D perhaps matches TRBD1 (6 bases). CDR3 length equals 15 residues. The V and J ends lost 1 base and 12 bases respectively, with 18 bases between them. Per the germline V gene, CDR1 is SEHNR and CDR2 is FQNEAQ (reference sequence). CDR3 in amino acids: CASSLGYRGQKKLFF. The CDR3 DNA reads TGTGCCAGCAGCTTAGGCTACCGGGGACAAAAAAAGCTGTTTTTT.

This clone has only one observation. This chain uses TRBV27 with TRBJ2-1; 10 bases fit TRBD2. The V gene's germline CDR1 is MNHEY and CDR2 SMNVEV (reference sequence). The CDR3 has 16 amino acids. The ends lost 5 bases at V and 6 bases at J; junction bases unmatched: 10. CDR3 in amino acids: CASSRPGTSVTNEQFF. In DNA, the CDR3 is TGTGCCAGCAGTCGACCCGGGACTAGCGTAACCAATGAGCAGTTCTTC.